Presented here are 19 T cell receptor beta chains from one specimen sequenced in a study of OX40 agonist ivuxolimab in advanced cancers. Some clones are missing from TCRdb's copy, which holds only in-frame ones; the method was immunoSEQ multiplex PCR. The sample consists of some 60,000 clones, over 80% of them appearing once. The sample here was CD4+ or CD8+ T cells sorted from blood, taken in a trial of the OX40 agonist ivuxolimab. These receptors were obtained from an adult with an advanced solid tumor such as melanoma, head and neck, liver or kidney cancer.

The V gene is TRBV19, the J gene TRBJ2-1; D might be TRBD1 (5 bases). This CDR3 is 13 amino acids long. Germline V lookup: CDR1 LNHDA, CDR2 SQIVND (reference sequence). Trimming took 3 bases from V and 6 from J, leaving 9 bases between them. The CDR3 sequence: CASSMGRVNEQFF. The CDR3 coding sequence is TGTGCCAGTAGTATGGGCAGGGTCAATGAGCAGTTCTTC.

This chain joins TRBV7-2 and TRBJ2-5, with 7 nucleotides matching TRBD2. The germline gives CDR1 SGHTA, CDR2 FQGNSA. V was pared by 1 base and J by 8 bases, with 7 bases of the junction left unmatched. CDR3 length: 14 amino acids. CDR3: CASSLVGGGPTQYF. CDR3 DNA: TGTGCCAGCAGCTTAGTGGGGGGAGGGCCAACCCAGTACTTC.

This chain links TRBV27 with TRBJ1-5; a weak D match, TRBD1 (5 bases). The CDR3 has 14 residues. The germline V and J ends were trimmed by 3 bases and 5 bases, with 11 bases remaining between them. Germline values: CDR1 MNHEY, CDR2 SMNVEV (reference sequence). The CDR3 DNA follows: TGTGCCAGCAGTTTCCGAGCGGGGGATCAGCCCCAGCATTTT. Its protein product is CASSFRAGDQPQHF.

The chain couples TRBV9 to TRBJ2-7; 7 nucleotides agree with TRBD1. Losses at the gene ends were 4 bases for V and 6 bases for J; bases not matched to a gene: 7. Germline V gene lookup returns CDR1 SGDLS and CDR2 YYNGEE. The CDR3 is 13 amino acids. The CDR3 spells CASSPGGGSEQYF. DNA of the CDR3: TGTGCCAGCAGCCCAGGGGGTGGATCCGAGCAGTACTTC. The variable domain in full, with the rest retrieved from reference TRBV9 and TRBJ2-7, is DSGVTQTPKHLITATGQRVTLRCSPRSGDLSVYWYQQSLDQGLQFLIQYYNGEERAKGNILERFSAQQFPDLHSELNLSSLELGDSALYFCASSPGGGSEQYFGPGTRLTVT.

The CDR3 bases are TGTGCCAGCAGCACCGGCCGAGGAGATACGCAGTATTTT. Amino acids: CASSTGRGDTQYF. This sequence joins TRBV6-5 and TRBJ2-3; D is unresolved. The ends were cut back, 6 bases at V and 5 bases at J, with 12 bases in the middle. Germline loops: CDR1 MNHEY, CDR2 SVGAGI. The length of the CDR3 is 13 residues.

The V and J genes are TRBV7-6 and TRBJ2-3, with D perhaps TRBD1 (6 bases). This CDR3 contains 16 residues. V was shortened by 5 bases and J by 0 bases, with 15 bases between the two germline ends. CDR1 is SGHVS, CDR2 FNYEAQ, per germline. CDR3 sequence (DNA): TGTGCCAGCAGCCCCACACGGGACACTAGCACAGATACGCAGTATTTT. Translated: CASSPTRDTSTDTQYF.

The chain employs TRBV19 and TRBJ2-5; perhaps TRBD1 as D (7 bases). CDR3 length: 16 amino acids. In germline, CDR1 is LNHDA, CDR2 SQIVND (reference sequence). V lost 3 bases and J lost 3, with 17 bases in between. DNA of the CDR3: TGTGCCAGTAGTATCTCGGAGGGGGCGTCGGAAGAGACCCAGTACTTC. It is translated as CASSISEGASEETQYF.

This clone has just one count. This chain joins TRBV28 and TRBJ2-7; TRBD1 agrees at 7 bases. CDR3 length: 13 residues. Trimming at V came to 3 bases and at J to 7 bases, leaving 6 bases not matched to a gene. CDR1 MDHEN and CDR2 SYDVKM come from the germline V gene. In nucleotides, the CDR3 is TGTGCCAGCAGTTTGCCAGGGGGAAGAGAGCAGTACTTC. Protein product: CASSLPGGREQYF.

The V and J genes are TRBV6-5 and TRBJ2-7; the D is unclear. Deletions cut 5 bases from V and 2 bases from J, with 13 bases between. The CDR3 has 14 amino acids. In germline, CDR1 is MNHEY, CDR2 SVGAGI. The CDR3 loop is CASSPELTAYEQYF. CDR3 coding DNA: TGTGCCAGCAGTCCGGAACTAACGGCCTACGAGCAGTACTTC.

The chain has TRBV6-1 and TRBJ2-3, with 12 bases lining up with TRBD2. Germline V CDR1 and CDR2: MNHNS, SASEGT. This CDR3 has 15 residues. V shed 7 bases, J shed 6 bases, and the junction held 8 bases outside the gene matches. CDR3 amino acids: CASILTSGRLDTQYF. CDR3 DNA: TGTGCCAGCATTTTGACTAGCGGGAGACTTGATACGCAGTATTTT.

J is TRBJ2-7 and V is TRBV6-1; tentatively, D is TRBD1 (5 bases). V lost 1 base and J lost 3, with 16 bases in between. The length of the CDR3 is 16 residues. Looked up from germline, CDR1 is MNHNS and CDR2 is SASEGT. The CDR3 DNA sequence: TGTGCCAGCAGTGAAGTCGCAGGGTCAGCATACTACGAGCAGTACTTC. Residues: CASSEVAGSAYYEQYF.

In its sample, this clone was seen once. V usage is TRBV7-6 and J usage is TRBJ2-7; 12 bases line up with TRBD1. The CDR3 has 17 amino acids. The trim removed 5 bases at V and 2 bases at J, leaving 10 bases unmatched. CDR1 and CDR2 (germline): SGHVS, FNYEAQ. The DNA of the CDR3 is TGTGCCAGCAGCCCGGACCCAGGGACAGGGGGCGCCTACGAGCAGTACTTC. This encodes CASSPDPGTGGAYEQYF. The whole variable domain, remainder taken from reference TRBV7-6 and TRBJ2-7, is GAGVSQSPRYKVTKRGQDVALRCDPISGHVSLYWYRQALGQGPEFLTYFNYEAQQDKSGLPNDRFSAERPEGSISTLTIQRTEQRDSAMYRCASSPDPGTGGAYEQYFGPGTRLTVT.

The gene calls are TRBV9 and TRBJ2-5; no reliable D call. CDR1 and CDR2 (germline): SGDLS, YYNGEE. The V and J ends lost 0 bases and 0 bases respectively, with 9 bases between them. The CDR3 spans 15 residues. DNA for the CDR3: TGTGCCAGCAGCGTAGAAACAGAGTACCAAGAGACCCAGTACTTC. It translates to CASSVETEYQETQYF.

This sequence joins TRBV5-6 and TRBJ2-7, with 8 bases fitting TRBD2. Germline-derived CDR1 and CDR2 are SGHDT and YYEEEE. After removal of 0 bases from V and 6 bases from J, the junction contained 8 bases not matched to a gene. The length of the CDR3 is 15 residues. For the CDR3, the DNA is TGTGCCAGCAGCTTGGCGGACCGGGGGGGAGGCGAGCAGTACTTC. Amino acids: CASSLADRGGGEQYF.

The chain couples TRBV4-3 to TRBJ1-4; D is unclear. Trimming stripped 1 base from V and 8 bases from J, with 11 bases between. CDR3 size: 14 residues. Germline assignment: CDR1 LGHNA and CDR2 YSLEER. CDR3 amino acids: CASSQVSSSEKLFF. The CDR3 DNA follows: TGCGCCAGCAGCCAAGTTTCATCTTCGGAAAAACTGTTTTTT.

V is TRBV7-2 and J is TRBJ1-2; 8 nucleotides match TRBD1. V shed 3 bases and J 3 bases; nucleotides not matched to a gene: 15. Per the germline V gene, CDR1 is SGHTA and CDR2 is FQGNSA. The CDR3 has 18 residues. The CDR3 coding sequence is TGTGCCAGCAGCTTGTGGGCAGGGGGCCGAGCTTTGGACTATGGCTACACCTTC. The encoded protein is CASSLWAGGRALDYGYTF.

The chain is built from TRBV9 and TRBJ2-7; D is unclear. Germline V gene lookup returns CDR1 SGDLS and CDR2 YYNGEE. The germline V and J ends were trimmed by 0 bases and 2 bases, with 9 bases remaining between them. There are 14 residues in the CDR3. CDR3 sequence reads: CASSVAEVPYEQYF. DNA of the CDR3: TGTGCCAGCAGCGTAGCGGAAGTACCCTACGAGCAGTACTTC.

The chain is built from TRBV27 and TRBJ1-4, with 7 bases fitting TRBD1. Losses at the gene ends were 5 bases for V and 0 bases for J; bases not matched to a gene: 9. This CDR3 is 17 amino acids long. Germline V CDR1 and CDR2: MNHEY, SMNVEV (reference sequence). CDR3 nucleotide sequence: TGTGCCAGCAGTCCGCTCGACAGGGTTGCAACTAATGAAAAACTGTTTTTT. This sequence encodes CASSPLDRVATNEKLFF.

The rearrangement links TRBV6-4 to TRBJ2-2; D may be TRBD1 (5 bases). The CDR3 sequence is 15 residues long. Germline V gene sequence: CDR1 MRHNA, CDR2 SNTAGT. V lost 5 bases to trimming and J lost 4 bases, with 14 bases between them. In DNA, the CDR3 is TGTGCCAGCAGTAACAACACAGGACCCACCGGGGAGCTGTTTTTT. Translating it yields CASSNNTGPTGELFF.